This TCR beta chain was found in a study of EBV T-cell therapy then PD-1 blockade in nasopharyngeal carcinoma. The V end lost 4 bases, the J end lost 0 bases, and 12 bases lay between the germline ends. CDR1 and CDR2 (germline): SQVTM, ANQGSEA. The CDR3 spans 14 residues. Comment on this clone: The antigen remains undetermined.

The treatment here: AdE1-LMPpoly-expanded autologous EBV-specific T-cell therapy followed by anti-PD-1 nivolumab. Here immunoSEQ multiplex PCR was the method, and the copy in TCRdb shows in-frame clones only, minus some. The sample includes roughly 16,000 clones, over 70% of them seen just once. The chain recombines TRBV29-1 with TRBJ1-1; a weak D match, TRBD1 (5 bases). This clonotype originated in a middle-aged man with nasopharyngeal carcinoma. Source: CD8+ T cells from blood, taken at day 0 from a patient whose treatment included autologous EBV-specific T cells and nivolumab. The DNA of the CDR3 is TGCAGCGTTGCCCGGGACGGATTGAACACTGAAGCTTTCTTT. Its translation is CSVARDGLNTEAFF.